Below are 9 T cell receptor beta chains sequenced from a single sample in a study of cytotoxic CD8 clonotypes in ibrutinib-treated CLL. TCRdb's table, derived via immunoSEQ multiplex PCR, lists solely in-frame clones and lacks some. The profile shows some 35,000 clones, 71% of them singletons. Material: PBMCs, obtained at disease progression, from a patient treated with ibrutinib. The receptor source for this set is a human donor with chronic lymphocytic leukemia.

V usage is TRBV5-5 and J usage is TRBJ2-6; the D gene is possibly TRBD1 (6 bases). The V end lost 4 bases, the J end lost 0 bases, and 20 bases lay between the germline ends. CDR1 and CDR2 from the germline V gene are SGHKS and YYEKEE (reference sequence). The CDR3 sequence is 19 residues long. The DNA for the CDR3 is TGTGCCAGCAGCCAGGAAACAGGGTACGACTACTCTGGGGCCAACGTCCTGACTTTC. Its protein is CASSQETGYDYSGANVLTF.

The J gene is TRBJ1-1, the V gene TRBV2, with 8 bases that match TRBD1. V dropped 2 bases and J dropped 8; count of bases not matched to a gene: 4. This CDR3 contains 13 residues. In germline, CDR1 is SNHLY, CDR2 FYNNEI. CDR3 bases: TGTGCCAGCAGTGAAAGCAGGGGGCGGGAAGCTTTCTTT. Encoded protein: CASSESRGREAFF.

The chain is built from TRBV7-8 and TRBJ1-6; weak D call: TRBD1 (5 bases). The CDR3 length is 15 residues. Trimming pared 2 bases from V and 9 bases from J, leaving 14 bases between. From germline, CDR1 is SGHVS and CDR2 FQNEAQ. CDR3 DNA: TGTGCCAGCAGCTTACGGGACCCCGGTCGTTCACCCCTCCACTTT. This codes for CASSLRDPGRSPLHF. The full variable domain, with the rest looked up from reference TRBV7-8 and TRBJ1-6, is GAGVSQSPRYKVAKRGQDVALRCDPISGHVSLFWYQQALGQGPEFLTYFQNEAQLDKSGLPSDRFFAERPEGSVSTLKIQRTQQEDSAVYLCASSLRDPGRSPLHFGNGTRLTVT.

This chain links TRBV2 with TRBJ2-3, with TRBD1 identical over 9 bases. The CDR3 loop spans 14 amino acids. Germline CDR1 and CDR2: SNHLY and FYNNEI. V lost 3 bases to trimming and J lost 3 bases; unmatched junction nucleotides: 1. The CDR3 DNA reads as TGTGCCAGCAGTGATGGGACAGGGACAGATACGCAGTATTTT. Residues: CASSDGTGTDTQYF.

The sample holds one count of this clone. CDR3 nucleotides: TGTGCCAGCAGCTATCATGGGCAGTTCTTC. Translated, it gives CASSYHGQFF. V is TRBV11-2 and J is TRBJ2-1; no definite D call. The V end was cut by 4 bases, the J end by 12 bases, with 7 bases between. The CDR3 is 10 amino acids. Per germline, CDR1 SGHAT and CDR2 FQNNGV.

The V and J genes are TRBV6-4 and TRBJ1-1, with 8 bases matching TRBD1. J gave up 5 bases and V 4 bases, and 3 bases lay outside the gene matches. In germline, CDR1 is MRHNA, CDR2 SNTAGT. This CDR3 spans 13 amino acids. The CDR3 sequence: CASSGDRGTEAFF. The CDR3 DNA is TGTGCCAGCAGTGGTGACAGGGGTACTGAAGCTTTCTTT.

V gene TRBV19 combines with J gene TRBJ2-7; D perhaps matches TRBD1 (6 bases). The germline CDR1 and CDR2 sequences are LNHDA and SQIVND (reference sequence). The ends were cut back, 7 bases at V and 0 bases at J, with 16 bases in the middle. The CDR3 is made up of 15 amino acids. CDR3 bases: TGTGCCAGTAAACAGGGCCCTGAGGACTCCTACGAGCAGTACTTC. Translated: CASKQGPEDSYEQYF.

This rearrangement joins TRBV25-1 to TRBJ1-1; D is undetermined. Trimming took off 1 base at V and 4 bases at J, with 10 bases between the two ends. The germline gives CDR1 MGHDK, CDR2 SYGVNS. The CDR3 is made up of 14 amino acids. The CDR3 is CASSESGRPTEAFF. DNA for the CDR3: TGTGCCAGCAGTGAATCGGGCAGACCCACTGAAGCTTTCTTT.

This clone was counted between two and nine times. The chain carries TRBV2 and TRBJ2-3; 9 nucleotides agree with TRBD2. CDR1 and CDR2 (germline): SNHLY, FYNNEI. This CDR3 region has 15 residues. Germline trimming cut 6 bases from V and 6 bases from J; bases unmatched to any gene: 10. The DNA for the CDR3 is TGTGCCAGCAGGGCCTCCAGGGCGGGGGGGGATACGCAGTATTTT. Its protein product is CASRASRAGGDTQYF.